The present TCR beta chain was sequenced within a study of T-cell reconstitution after alpha-beta-depleted transplantation in children. During its preparation, the TCRbeta library received unique molecular identifiers. One entry per CDR3 protein results from TCRdb running MiXCR on the PCR reads. The table shows about 540,000 distinct CDR3 sequences, with approximately 16% occurring only once. V lost 8 bases, J lost 5 bases, and 15 bases lay in between. The germline gives CDR1 MGHDK, CDR2 SYGVNS. This CDR3 region has 13 residues. The source is a human donor who donated a stem cell graft to a child with acute lymphoblastic leukemia. The material sequenced was PBMCs from the stem cell graft donor, taken from the stem cell graft. The chain employs TRBV25-1 and TRBJ1-2; no firm D call. CDR3 DNA: TGTGCCAGCGTCGACTCCGGGGTGTATGGCTACACCTTC. Protein product: CASVDSGVYGYTF.